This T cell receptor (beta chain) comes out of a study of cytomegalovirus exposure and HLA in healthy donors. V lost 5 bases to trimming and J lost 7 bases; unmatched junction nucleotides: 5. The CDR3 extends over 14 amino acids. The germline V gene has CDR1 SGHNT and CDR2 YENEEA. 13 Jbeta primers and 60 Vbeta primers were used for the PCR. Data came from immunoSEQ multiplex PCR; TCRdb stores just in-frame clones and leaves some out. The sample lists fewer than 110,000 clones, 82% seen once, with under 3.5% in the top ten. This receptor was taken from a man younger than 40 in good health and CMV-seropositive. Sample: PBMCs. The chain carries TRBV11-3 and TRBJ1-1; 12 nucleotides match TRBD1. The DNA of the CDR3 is TGTGCCAGCAGCCTGGGACAGGGGGCAAGTGAAGCTTTCTTT. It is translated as CASSLGQGASEAFF.